Here is one T cell receptor (beta chain) with its context. These data come from a study of monozygotic twins with inflammatory bowel disease. TCRalpha and TCRbeta cDNA underwent two nested PCRs of 16 and 9 cycles. For each CDR3 protein, TCRdb gives one entry from its re-call of the 5' RACE reads, without DNA. Its listing shows roughly 320,000 distinct CDR3 sequences. The sample was blood. The receptor was isolated from a human donor with ulcerative colitis or Crohn's disease, or a healthy co-twin of an affected twin (not recorded which).

The CDR3 spells CASSPPWQGGTDTQYF. This chain joins TRBV18 and TRBJ2-3. This CDR3 region has 16 residues. Germline values: CDR1 KGHSH, CDR2 LQKENI.